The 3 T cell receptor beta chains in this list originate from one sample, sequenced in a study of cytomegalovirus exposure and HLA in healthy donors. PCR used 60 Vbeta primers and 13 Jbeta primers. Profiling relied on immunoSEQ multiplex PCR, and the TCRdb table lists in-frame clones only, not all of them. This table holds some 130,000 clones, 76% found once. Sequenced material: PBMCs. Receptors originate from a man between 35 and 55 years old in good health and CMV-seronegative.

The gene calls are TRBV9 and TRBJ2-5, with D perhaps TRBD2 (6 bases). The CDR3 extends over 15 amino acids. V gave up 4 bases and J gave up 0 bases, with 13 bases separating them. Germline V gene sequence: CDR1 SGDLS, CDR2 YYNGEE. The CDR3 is CASSPWGDNQETQYF. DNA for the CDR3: TGTGCCAGCAGCCCGTGGGGGGATAACCAAGAGACCCAGTACTTC.

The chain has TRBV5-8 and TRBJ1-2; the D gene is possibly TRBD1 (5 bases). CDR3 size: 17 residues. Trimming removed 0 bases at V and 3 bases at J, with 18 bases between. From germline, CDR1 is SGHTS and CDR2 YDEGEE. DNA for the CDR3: TGTGCCAGCAGCTTGGCCGATATAGGGGCGGGGTACTATGGCTACACCTTC. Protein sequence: CASSLADIGAGYYGYTF.

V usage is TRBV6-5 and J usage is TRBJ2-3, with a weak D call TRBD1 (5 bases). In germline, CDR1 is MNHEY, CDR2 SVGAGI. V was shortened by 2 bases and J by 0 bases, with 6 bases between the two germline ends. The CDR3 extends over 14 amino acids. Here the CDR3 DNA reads TGTGCCAGCAGTTACGCAGGGAGCACAGATACGCAGTATTTT. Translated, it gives CASSYAGSTDTQYF.